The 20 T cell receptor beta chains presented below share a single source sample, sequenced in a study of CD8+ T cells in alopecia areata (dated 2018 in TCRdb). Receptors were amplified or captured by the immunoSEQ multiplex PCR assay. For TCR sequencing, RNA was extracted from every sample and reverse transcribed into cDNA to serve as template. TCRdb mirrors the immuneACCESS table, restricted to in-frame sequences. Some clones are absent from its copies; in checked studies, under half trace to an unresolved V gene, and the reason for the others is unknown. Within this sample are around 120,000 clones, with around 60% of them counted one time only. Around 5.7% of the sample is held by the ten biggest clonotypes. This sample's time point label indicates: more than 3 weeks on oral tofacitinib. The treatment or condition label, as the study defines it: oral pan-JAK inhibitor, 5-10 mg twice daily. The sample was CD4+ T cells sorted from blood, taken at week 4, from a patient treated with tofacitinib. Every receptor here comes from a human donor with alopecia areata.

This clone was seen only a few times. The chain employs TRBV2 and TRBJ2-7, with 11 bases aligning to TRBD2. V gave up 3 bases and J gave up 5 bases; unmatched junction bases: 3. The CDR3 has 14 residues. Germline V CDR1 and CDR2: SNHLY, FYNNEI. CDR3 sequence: CASSETSGVHEQYF. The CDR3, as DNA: TGTGCCAGCAGTGAGACTAGCGGGGTCCACGAGCAGTACTTC.

The CDR3 is CSVKTGGAPFETQYF. The CDR3 DNA is TGCAGCGTAAAAACGGGGGGAGCGCCTTTTGAGACCCAGTACTTC. This rearrangement joins TRBV29-1 to TRBJ2-5, with 7 bases matching TRBD2. CDR1 and CDR2 from the germline V gene are SQVTM and ANQGSEA. The CDR3 runs 15 residues. V was clipped by 6 bases and J by 5 bases; unmatched bases: 15.

The CDR3 is CASSLRSWLTDTQYF. For the CDR3, the DNA is TGTGCCAGCAGCTTAAGGTCCTGGCTCACAGATACGCAGTATTTT. V is TRBV7-2 and J is TRBJ2-3; the D is unclear. CDR1 and CDR2 from the germline V gene are SGHTA and FQGNSA. The CDR3 sequence is 15 residues long. V shed 2 bases and J shed 2 bases, with 11 bases lying between them.

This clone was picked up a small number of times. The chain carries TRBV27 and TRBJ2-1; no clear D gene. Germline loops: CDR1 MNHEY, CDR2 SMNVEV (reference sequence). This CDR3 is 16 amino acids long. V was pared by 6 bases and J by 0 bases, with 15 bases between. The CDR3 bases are TGTGCCAGCAGCCGGACCGGAGCGAGCTCCTACAATGAGCAGTTCTTC. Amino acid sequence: CASSRTGASSYNEQFF.

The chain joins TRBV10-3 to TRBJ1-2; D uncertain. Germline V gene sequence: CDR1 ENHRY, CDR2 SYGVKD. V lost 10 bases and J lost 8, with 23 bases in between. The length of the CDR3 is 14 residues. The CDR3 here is CATALAGGMGGYTF. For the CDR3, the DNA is TGTGCCACCGCTTTGGCCGGAGGGATGGGGGGCTACACCTTC.

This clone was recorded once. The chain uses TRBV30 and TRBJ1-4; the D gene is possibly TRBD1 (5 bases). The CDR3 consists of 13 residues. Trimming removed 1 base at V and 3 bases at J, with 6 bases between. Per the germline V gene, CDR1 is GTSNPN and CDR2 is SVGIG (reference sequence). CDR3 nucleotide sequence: TGTGCCTGGAGTGGGGGCCCTAATGAAAAACTGTTTTTT. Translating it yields CAWSGGPNEKLFF.

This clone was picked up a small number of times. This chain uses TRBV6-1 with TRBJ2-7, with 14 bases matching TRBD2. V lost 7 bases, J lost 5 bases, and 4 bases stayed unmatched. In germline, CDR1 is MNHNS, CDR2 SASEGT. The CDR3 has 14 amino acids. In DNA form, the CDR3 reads TGTGCCAGCACGGGACTAGCGGGGGAAAACGAGCAGTACTTC. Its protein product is CASTGLAGENEQYF.

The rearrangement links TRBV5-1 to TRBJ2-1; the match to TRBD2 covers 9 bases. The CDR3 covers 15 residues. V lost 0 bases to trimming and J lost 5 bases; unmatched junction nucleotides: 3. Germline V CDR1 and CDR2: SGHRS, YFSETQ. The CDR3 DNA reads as TGCGCCAGCAGCTTGGATCTAGCGGGAAACAATGAGCAGTTCTTC. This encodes CASSLDLAGNNEQFF.

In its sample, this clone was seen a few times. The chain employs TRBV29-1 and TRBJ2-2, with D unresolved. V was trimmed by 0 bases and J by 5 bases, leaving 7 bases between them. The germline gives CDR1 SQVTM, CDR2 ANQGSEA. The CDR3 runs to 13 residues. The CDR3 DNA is TGCAGCGTTGAAGAGATGACAACCGGGGAGCTGTTTTTT. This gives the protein CSVEEMTTGELFF.

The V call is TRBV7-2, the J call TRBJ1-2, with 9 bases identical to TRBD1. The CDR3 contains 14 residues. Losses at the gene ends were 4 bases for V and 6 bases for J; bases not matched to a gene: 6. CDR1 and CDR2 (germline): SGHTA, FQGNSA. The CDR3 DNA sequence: TGTGCCAGCAGCTCCAACAGGGGGCTAGATGGCTACACCTTC. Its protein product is CASSSNRGLDGYTF.

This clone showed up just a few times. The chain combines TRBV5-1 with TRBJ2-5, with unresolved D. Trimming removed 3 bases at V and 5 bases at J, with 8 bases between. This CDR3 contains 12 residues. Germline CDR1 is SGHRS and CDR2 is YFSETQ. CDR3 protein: CASSYLGETQYF. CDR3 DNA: TGCGCCAGCAGCTACCTCGGTGAGACCCAGTACTTC.

The chain's CDR3 is CASSYSTDYSYNEQFF. CDR3 bases: TGTGCCAGCAGTTACTCGACGGACTATTCCTACAATGAGCAGTTCTTC. The chain couples TRBV6-6 to TRBJ2-1; D is possibly TRBD2 (6 bases). The CDR3 totals 16 residues. V was pared by 0 bases and J by 1 base, with 10 bases between. The germline V gene has CDR1 MNHNY and CDR2 SVGAGI (reference sequence).

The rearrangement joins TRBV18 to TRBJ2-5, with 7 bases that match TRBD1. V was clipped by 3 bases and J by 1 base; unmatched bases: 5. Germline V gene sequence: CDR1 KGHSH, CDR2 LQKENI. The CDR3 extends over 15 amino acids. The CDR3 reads CASSPRQGSQETQYF. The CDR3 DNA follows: TGTGCCAGCTCACCTCGACAGGGTAGCCAAGAGACCCAGTACTTC.

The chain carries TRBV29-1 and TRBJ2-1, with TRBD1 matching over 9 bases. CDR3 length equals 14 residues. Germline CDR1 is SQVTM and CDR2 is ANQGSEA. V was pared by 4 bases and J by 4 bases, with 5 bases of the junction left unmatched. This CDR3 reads CSVVTGGSYNEQFF. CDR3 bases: TGCAGCGTTGTTACAGGGGGCTCATACAATGAGCAGTTCTTC.

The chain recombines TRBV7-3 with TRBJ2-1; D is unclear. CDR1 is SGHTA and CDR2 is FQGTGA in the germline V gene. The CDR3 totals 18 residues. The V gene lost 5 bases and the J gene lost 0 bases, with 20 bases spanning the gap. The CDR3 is CASSPSLTAVSSYNEQFF. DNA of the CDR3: TGTGCCAGCAGCCCAAGTCTCACGGCGGTAAGCTCCTACAATGAGCAGTTCTTC.

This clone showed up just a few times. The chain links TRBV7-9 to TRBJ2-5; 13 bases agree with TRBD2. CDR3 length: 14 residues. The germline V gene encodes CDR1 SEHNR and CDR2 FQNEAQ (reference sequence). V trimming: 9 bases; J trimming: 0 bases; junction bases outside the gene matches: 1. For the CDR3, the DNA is TGTGCCAGTGGGACTAGCGGGAACCAAGAGACCCAGTACTTC. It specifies CASGTSGNQETQYF.

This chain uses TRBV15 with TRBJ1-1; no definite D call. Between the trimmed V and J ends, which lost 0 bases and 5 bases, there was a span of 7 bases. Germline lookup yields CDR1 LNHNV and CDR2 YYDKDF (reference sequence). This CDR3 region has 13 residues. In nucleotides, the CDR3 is TGTGCCACCAGCAGAGATCGGAGGACTGAAGCTTTCTTT. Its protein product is CATSRDRRTEAFF.

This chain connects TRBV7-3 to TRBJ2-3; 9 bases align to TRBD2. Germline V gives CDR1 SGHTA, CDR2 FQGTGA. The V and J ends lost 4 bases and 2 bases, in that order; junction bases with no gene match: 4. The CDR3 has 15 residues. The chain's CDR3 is CASSYSGGYTDTQYF. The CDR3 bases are TGTGCCAGCAGCTACAGCGGGGGGTACACAGATACGCAGTATTTT.

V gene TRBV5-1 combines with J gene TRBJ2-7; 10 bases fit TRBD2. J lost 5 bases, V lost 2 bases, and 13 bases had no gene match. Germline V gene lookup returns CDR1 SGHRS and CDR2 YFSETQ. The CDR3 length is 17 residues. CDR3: CASSFSFREREGHEQYF. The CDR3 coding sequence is TGCGCCAGCAGCTTTTCCTTTAGGGAGCGGGAGGGCCACGAGCAGTACTTC.

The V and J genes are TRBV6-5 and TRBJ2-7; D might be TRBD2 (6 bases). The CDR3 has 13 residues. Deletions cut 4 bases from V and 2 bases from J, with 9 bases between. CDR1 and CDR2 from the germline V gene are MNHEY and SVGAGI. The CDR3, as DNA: TGTGCCAGCAGTTTGGGACTTACCTACGAGCAGTACTTC. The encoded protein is CASSLGLTYEQYF.